The 27 T cell receptor beta chains below come from one sample, sequenced in a study of blood T cell repertoires in COVID-19. Assay used: immunoSEQ multiplex PCR; TCRdb lists only in-frame clones, some missing. The table shows 400,000 or so clones, with roughly 86% occurring only once. Sequencing was done on a sample of PBMCs or T cells enriched from blood (not recorded which). The origin of the receptors is a woman in her thirties or forties with acute COVID-19.

On this clone itself: The junction shows a germline mismatch at one end, possibly a read error. The gene calls are TRBV5-4 and TRBJ2-7; 10 bases agree with TRBD1. Germline CDR1 and CDR2: SGHNT and YYREEE (reference sequence). This CDR3 comprises 12 residues. The CDR3 loop reads CASSLDRDRGSF. The CDR3 region has the DNA TGTGCCAGCAGCCTGGACCGGGACAGGGGTAGCTTC.

This clone showed up just a few times. The chain combines TRBV30 with TRBJ1-1; 9 bases agree with TRBD1. CDR1 is GTSNPN and CDR2 is SVGIG in the germline V gene (reference sequence). The CDR3 is 15 residues long. Germline trimming cut 2 bases from V and 5 bases from J; bases unmatched to any gene: 9. CDR3 in amino acids: CAWSWGQGIDTEAFF. CDR3 coding DNA: TGTGCCTGGAGTTGGGGACAGGGAATAGATACTGAAGCTTTCTTT.

The genes are TRBV6-5 and TRBJ1-2, with D possibly being TRBD1 (6 bases). With 5 bases removed from V and 6 bases from J, the gap between germline ends came to 13 bases. Germline V gene lookup returns CDR1 MNHEY and CDR2 SVGAGI. The CDR3 runs 13 residues. CDR3 bases: TGTGCCAGCAGTCTGACAGGAAGAGATGGCTACACCTTC. Amino acid sequence: CASSLTGRDGYTF.

The chain employs TRBV14 and TRBJ1-2, with D unresolved. V shed 1 base and J shed 8 bases, with 11 bases lying between them. This CDR3 is built from 13 residues. Germline assignment: CDR1 SGHDN and CDR2 FVKESK. The DNA for the CDR3 is TGTGCCAGCAGCCAAGCTAGCGAGGGCGGCTACACCTTC. It yields the protein CASSQASEGGYTF.

The CDR3 is CASSEGAAERSLEAFF. The CDR3 DNA sequence: TGTGCCAGCAGCGAAGGGGCAGCCGAACGGAGTCTTGAAGCTTTCTTT. The chain couples TRBV7-9 to TRBJ1-1; maybe TRBD1 (5 bases). The germline V and J ends were trimmed by 5 bases and 7 bases, with 23 bases remaining between them. The CDR3 consists of 16 residues. Per germline, CDR1 SEHNR and CDR2 FQNEAQ (reference sequence).

The V and J genes are TRBV7-2 and TRBJ1-2; D ambiguous. This CDR3 has 13 amino acids. Trimming pared 5 bases from V and 4 bases from J, leaving 11 bases between. Germline-derived CDR1 and CDR2 are SGHTA and FQGNSA. The CDR3, as DNA: TGTGCCAGCAGCGCAGGTTCTTCCTATGGCTACACCTTC. Translated, it gives CASSAGSSYGYTF.

This chain joins TRBV29-1 and TRBJ2-5; 8 bases line up with TRBD1. The CDR3 has 13 residues. The V gene's germline CDR1 is SQVTM and CDR2 ANQGSEA. The V segment lost 5 bases and the J segment 1 base; nucleotides outside the gene matches: 3. CDR3 residues: CSVQDRVQETQYF. The CDR3 bases are TGCAGCGTTCAGGACAGGGTCCAAGAGACCCAGTACTTC.

The sample holds a few counts of this clone. The chain couples TRBV10-1 to TRBJ1-1; 7 bases are shared with TRBD1. The CDR3 has 13 amino acids. CDR1 is WNHNN and CDR2 is SYGVQD in the germline V gene (reference sequence). V was pared by 6 bases and J by 1 base, with 2 bases of the junction left unmatched. CDR3 nucleotide sequence: TGCGCCAGCAGAAGGACAGGGAACACTGAAGCTTTCTTT. Amino acid sequence: CASRRTGNTEAFF.

The rearrangement links TRBV27 to TRBJ1-2, with 7 bases that match TRBD1. Looked up from germline, CDR1 is MNHEY and CDR2 is SMNVEV (reference sequence). The length of the CDR3 is 14 residues. V was clipped by 10 bases and J by 5 bases; unmatched bases: 13. The CDR3 spells CANLTGQLLYGYTF. In DNA, the CDR3 is TGTGCCAATCTAACGGGACAGCTCCTATATGGCTACACCTTC.

The rearrangement uses TRBV18 and TRBJ1-4; 8 bases align to TRBD1. Trimming took 3 bases from V and 8 from J; bases not matched to a gene: 5. CDR1 and CDR2 (germline): KGHSH, LQKENI. This CDR3 is built from 14 residues. The CDR3 protein is CASSPQGADEKLFF. DNA for the CDR3: TGTGCCAGCTCACCGCAGGGGGCTGACGAAAAACTGTTTTTT.

In regard to this clone: The same CDR3 also results from other DNA sequences found in this sample. This rearrangement joins TRBV7-9 to TRBJ2-1, with TRBD2 as a possible D gene (5 bases). CDR3 size: 15 residues. Per the germline V gene, CDR1 is SEHNR and CDR2 is FQNEAQ (reference sequence). The germline V and J ends were trimmed by 2 bases and 0 bases, with 8 bases remaining between them. Here the CDR3 DNA reads TGTGCCAGCAGCTTAAGCGGAAGCTCCTACAATGAGCAGTTCTTC. It translates to CASSLSGSSYNEQFF. The variable domain in full, with the rest retrieved from reference TRBV7-9 and TRBJ2-1, is DTGVSQNPRHKITKRGQNVTFRCDPISEHNRLYWYRQTLGQGPEFLTYFQNEAQLEKSRLLSDRFSAERPKGSFSTLEIQRTEQGDSAMYLCASSLSGSSYNEQFFGPGTRLTVL.

In regard to this clone: The same CDR3 can be traced to other DNA sequences in this sample. J is TRBJ2-1 and V is TRBV12-3 or TRBV12-4; 9 nucleotides agree with TRBD1. V dropped 3 bases and J dropped 6; count of bases not matched to a gene: 0. The CDR3 sequence is 13 residues long. The CDR3 loop is CASSLTGGNEQFF. CDR3 DNA: TGTGCCAGCAGTTTGACAGGGGGCAATGAGCAGTTCTTC.

Only one count was recorded for this clone. The J gene is TRBJ2-5, the V gene TRBV15; D perhaps matches TRBD2 (5 bases). The V and J ends lost 8 bases and 5 bases respectively, with 6 bases between them. This CDR3 is built from 10 residues. Looked up from germline, CDR1 is LNHNV and CDR2 is YYDKDF (reference sequence). The CDR3 sequence is CATSGETQYF. The CDR3 nucleotides read TGTGCCACCTCGGGGGAGACCCAGTACTTC.

This chain uses TRBV6-5 with TRBJ1-4, with D possibly matching TRBD1 (6 bases). This CDR3 comprises 11 residues. Germline values: CDR1 MNHEY, CDR2 SVGAGI. V was clipped by 6 bases and J by 8 bases, with 7 bases between them. The CDR3 DNA follows: TGTGCCAGCAGAAGGGGGGAAAAACTGTTTTTT. Translated: CASRRGEKLFF.

The CDR3 reads CASGLPTSGGADTQYF. The DNA for the CDR3 is TGTGCTAGTGGTTTACCGACTAGCGGGGGGGCAGATACGCAGTATTTT. This chain uses TRBV12-5 with TRBJ2-3; 14 bases fit TRBD2. V lost 3 bases to trimming and J lost 4 bases; unmatched junction nucleotides: 3. Germline CDR1 reads LGHNT; CDR2 reads FRNRAP. The CDR3 totals 16 residues.

As concerns this clone: This clone may be a read error of a much larger clone one base away. The sample holds other DNA sequences that translate to the same CDR3. The genes are TRBV5-1 and TRBJ2-7, with 7 bases fitting TRBD1. CDR1 is SGHRS and CDR2 is YFSETQ in the germline V gene. V dropped 4 bases and J dropped 0; count of bases not matched to a gene: 4. There are 14 residues in the CDR3. The CDR3 here is CASSTRQGSYEQYF. Here the CDR3 DNA reads TGCGCCAGCAGCACCCGACAGGGCTCCTACGAGCAGTACTTC.

This chain joins TRBV30 and TRBJ1-1; D perhaps matches TRBD1 (6 bases). Germline V CDR1 and CDR2: GTSNPN, SVGIG (reference sequence). This CDR3 contains 13 residues. Trimming stripped 3 bases from V and 8 bases from J, with 16 bases between. The CDR3 coding sequence is TGTGCCTGGAGCGTCCCGACAGGAAGGGAAGCTTTCTTT. This translates into CAWSVPTGREAFF.

The V and J genes are TRBV30 and TRBJ1-2; no reliable D call. With 3 bases removed from V and 6 bases from J, the gap between germline ends came to 14 bases. Per germline, CDR1 GTSNPN and CDR2 SVGIG (reference sequence). This CDR3 has 13 amino acids. CDR3 in DNA: TGTGCCTGGAGCGCGATGCACCTTGATGGCTACACCTTC. Residues: CAWSAMHLDGYTF.

The gene calls are TRBV3-1 (or the pseudogene TRBV3-2) and TRBJ1-2, with D unresolved. This CDR3 has 14 amino acids. Germline CDR1 is LGHDT and CDR2 is YNNKEL (reference sequence). V was trimmed by 1 base and J by 1 base, leaving 7 bases between them. The CDR3 DNA sequence: TGTGCCAGCAGCCAAGTAGGAGTTAACTATGGCTACACCTTC. It specifies CASSQVGVNYGYTF.

This chain links TRBV2 with TRBJ2-5; 8 positions agree with TRBD1. The ends lost 6 bases at V and 4 bases at J; junction bases unmatched: 4. Germline V lookup: CDR1 SNHLY, CDR2 FYNNEI. The CDR3 spans 13 residues. The CDR3 reads CASRRTGLETQYF. The CDR3 coding sequence is TGTGCCAGCAGGAGGACAGGGTTAGAGACCCAGTACTTC. Full variable domain (missing parts from reference TRBV2 and TRBJ2-5): EPEVTQTPSHQVTQMGQEVILRCVPISNHLYFYWYRQILGQKVEFLVSFYNNEISEKSEIFDDQFSVERPDGSNFTLKIRSTKLEDSAMYFCASRRTGLETQYFGPGTRLLVL.

This chain connects TRBV11-2 to TRBJ2-5, with D possibly matching TRBD2 (6 bases). V was trimmed by 8 bases and J by 5 bases, leaving 6 bases between them. The germline gives CDR1 SGHAT, CDR2 FQNNGV. This CDR3 has 10 residues. The CDR3 region has the DNA TGTGCCAGCGGGGGGGAGACCCAGTACTTC. Amino acid sequence: CASGGETQYF.

About this clone itself: A much larger clonotype is one base distant, so this may be a read error. The chain employs TRBV5-1 and TRBJ1-2; D not certain. The CDR3 consists of 13 residues. CDR1 SGHRS and CDR2 YFSETQ come from the germline V gene. Trimming left V 0 bases short and J 3 bases short, with 6 bases between. In DNA form, the CDR3 reads TGCGCCAGCAGCTTGGGACGGGACTATGGCTACACCTTC. Protein: CASSLGRDYGYTF.

The J gene is TRBJ1-6, the V gene TRBV19, with TRBD1 matching over 7 bases. This CDR3 spans 18 amino acids. CDR1 and CDR2 from the germline V gene are LNHDA and SQIVND (reference sequence). Losses at the gene ends were 6 bases for V and 7 bases for J; bases not matched to a gene: 18. The CDR3 reads CASRSDRVAERGNSPLHF. DNA for the CDR3: TGTGCCAGTAGAAGTGACAGGGTCGCTGAGAGGGGGAATTCACCCCTCCACTTT.

V gene TRBV10-3 combines with J gene TRBJ2-3; the D gene is possibly TRBD2 (6 bases). V was clipped by 6 bases and J by 2 bases, with 15 bases between them. The length of the CDR3 is 15 residues. Germline V gene data show CDR1 as ENHRY and CDR2 as SYGVKD. DNA of the CDR3: TGTGCCATCAGCGGGGGACCGTCCCACACAGATACGCAGTATTTT. It yields the protein CAISGGPSHTDTQYF.

The chain links TRBV21-1 to TRBJ2-5; TRBD2, the D gene given by the table, was not confirmed from the DNA. TRBV21-1 is marked as a pseudogene. The CDR3 contains 14 residues. Written as DNA, the CDR3 is TGTGCCAGCAGCAAAGCGCTTGGGAGGGAGACCCAGTACTTC. Translating it yields CASSKALGRETQYF.

This chain connects TRBV4-1 to TRBJ2-1; 7 nucleotides match TRBD2. V lost 3 bases to trimming and J lost 10 bases; unmatched junction nucleotides: 15. CDR3 length: 16 residues. CDR1 is MGHRA and CDR2 is YSYEKL in the germline V gene. The CDR3 reads CASSQSIQRGLFEQFF. In nucleotides, the CDR3 is TGCGCCAGCAGCCAGTCGATCCAGCGGGGCCTTTTCGAGCAGTTCTTC.

The rearrangement links TRBV21-1 to TRBJ1-5. TRBV21-1 is tagged as a pseudogene. The CDR3 covers 15 residues. The CDR3: CASARCQYSNQPQHF. The CDR3 region has the DNA TGTGCCAGCGCGAGGTGTCAGTATAGCAATCAGCCCCAGCATTTT.